Reported below is one T cell receptor beta chain. This clone has a handful of counts. The clone's antigen remains unknown. Per-nucleotide qualities are absent, and no much larger clonotype sits a single base away. The entry originates in a study of cytomegalovirus exposure and HLA in healthy donors (dated by TCRdb to about 2017). For context, the study as a whole: According to an earlier analysis of 587 of the donors, some 180 million T cells yielded 90 million to 140 million unique TCR beta sequences and 276 Gb of sequence data. Around 330 gigabases of sequencing data and roughly 81 million unique TCR sequences made up an early release that covered 500 to 650 HLA-typed donors. Of the approximately 400 genotyped donors, roughly 76% were placed in the genetic ancestry cluster associated with self-reported Caucasian donors. The study aimed to test whether signatures of past pathogen exposure could be identified by cataloging public T cell receptors. Using immunosequencing, the study profiled T cell repertoires from about 650 subjects and related those repertoires to cytomegalovirus serostatus. Besides the first cohort of approximately 670 subjects, a separate validation cohort made up of over 100 different subjects was used. The study combined high-throughput TCR immunosequencing, statistical association of individual TCRs with disease status, and machine learning to predict cytomegalovirus infection status. A later analysis re-analyzed previously published TCR beta repertoires from roughly 630 donors and added high-resolution HLA genotyping to study TCR occurrence patterns. The later analysis used no new phenotypic data to find candidate immune exposures, relying instead on TCR beta sequences and their occurrence across donors. An earlier analysis of 500 to 750 of the donors applied high-throughput TCR beta sequencing to assess whether each TCR beta V gene segment acted as functional or pseudogenic. Donor age, sex, ethnicity and CMV serostatus were compiled together with the repertoire data. A later genetic analysis used genome-wide SNP genotypes for 398 of the 666 donors, treating that subset as a discovery cohort. Every repertoire in the discovery cohort had been generated on one and the same sequencing platform. Class I and class II HLA loci were covered by the typing at four-digit resolution. Typing coverage varied by locus: roughly 629-630 donors for A, B, C, DRB1 and DQB1; approximately 500 for DQA1; more than 600 for DPA1; 450 to 480 for DPB1. Because of strong linkage in the cohort, a handful of DR-DQ haplotypes were treated as single units for association and clustering. Across approximately 420 genotyped donors of the cohort, an average of about 200,000 unique TCR beta nucleotide sequences per donor were sequenced, and approximately 19% of those sequences were non-productive.

The cohort comprised some 730 healthy bone marrow donors. Cohort members were all nominally healthy when sampled, although unrecorded immune exposures were likely present. The donor tested CMV seropositive and was one of the 289 seropositive cohort members. A peripheral blood sample was collected from each donor, and TCR beta sequencing was performed on peripheral blood mononuclear cells. The Qiagen DNeasy Blood Extraction Kit was used to extract genomic DNA from the blood cell samples. Libraries came from the immunoSEQ multiplex PCR assay. The multiplex PCR relied on a mix of 60 forward primers for TCR Vbeta segments and 13 reverse primers for TCR Jbeta segments. The CDR3 region of rearranged TCR beta genes was amplified from genomic DNA with a multiplex PCR assay. On the Illumina HiSeq System, the amplified TCR beta libraries were sequenced as 87-base-pair reads. The source study handled its data this way. A later analysis tallied 75 million to 85 million unique TCR beta chains across the approximately 670 repertoires, and around 10 million of those chains were shared by two or more donors. Raw reads were error-corrected and collapsed into unique sequences by a nearest-neighbor algorithm in which closely related sequences were merged to remove PCR and sequencing errors. To assign V, D and J gene segments, CDR3 sequences were aligned to IMGT reference sequences. Each retained sequence needed at least a six-nucleotide match to both a V gene segment and a J gene segment. Rearrangements were called productive when the CDR3 lacked stop codons and stayed in frame with V and J; all others were non-productive. CDR3 was defined according to IMGT convention as the region running from the second conserved V-encoded cysteine to the conserved J-encoded phenylalanine. The earlier analysis of 587 of the donors excluded any sequence lacking an unambiguous match to a single V gene segment. In an earlier analysis of 587 of the donors, a V segment was called functional when productive rearrangements were above 56.7%, and segregating when the standard deviation between donors exceeded 5%. A statistical classification framework was built to diagnose cytomegalovirus status from the catalog of TCR beta chain sequences. In a later analysis, TCR nucleotide sequences were compared against IMGT/GENE-DB human TR gene sequences so that V and J genes could be assigned. A later analysis assigned CDR3 sequences and most-parsimonious VDJ recombination scenarios with the TCRdist pipeline. A later analysis defined each TCR beta chain by its CDR3 amino acid sequence plus V-gene family, and excluded reads lacking a unique V-gene family. To address suspected cross-contamination and a sequencing artifact, a later analysis removed roughly 640 highly shared, low-generation-probability nucleotide sequences. In a later analysis, a clonal expansion index for each public chain was calculated from normalized within-repertoire ranks of inferred template counts. In a later analysis, generation probabilities were computed using a VDJ recombination model fitted to out-of-frame rearrangements, and the results were checked against IGoR. Hypergeometric tests were used in a later analysis to score TCR-TCR, TCR-HLA and TCR-CMV co-occurrence, with a repertoire-size bias correction applied to the TCR pairs. In a later analysis, false discovery rates were estimated by permuting HLA or CMV assignments 20 times. A later analysis grouped co-occurring TCRs with DBSCAN, adding TCRdist sequence similarity when clustering within HLA-allele-positive subsets. Repertoires with fewer than 30,000 or more than 120,000 public chains, plus five repertoires with anomalous nucleotide sharing, were excluded from co-occurrence clustering. TCRdb stores this immuneACCESS table with in-frame sequences only. Part of the clones is absent; in the studies checked, under half of the shortfall reflects unresolved V genes, and no reason is known for the rest. From that table come the V and J calls and clone size; the DNA was used to work out D and trimming. The table for this sample lists about 200,000 clones; about 13% of them were counted only once. 7.8% of the sample belongs to the ten largest clones.

The research as a whole found: Because counts were too low, some 17 rarely observed V segments, including chromosome 9 orphons, were left out of the earlier analysis of a few hundred of the donors. According to a later analysis, TCR association rates differed among HLA loci, with DRB1 alleles showing the most associated TCRs and HLA-C alleles showing the fewest. Several of the top co-occurrence clusters appeared to be linked to parvovirus B19, influenza, CMV and Epstein-Barr virus, according to a later analysis. A later analysis found that HLA-associated TCR beta chains were more clonally expanded and had lower generation probabilities than equally common non-associated chains. According to a later analysis, most CMV-associated TCR beta chains appeared to be HLA-restricted, and the HLA associations seemed to be driven largely by CMV exposure. The authors suggested that the approach could potentially be generalized to other disease states and immunological phenotypes. Because HLA typing was unavailable for some donors at each locus, only the typed subset was used in association tests. Immune exposure information for the cohort was limited to CMV serostatus. Most TCR sequences were observed very rarely across donors, whereas some public TCRs were present in many individuals. The study gave a list of about 150 TCR beta chains associated with cytomegalovirus. Strong co-occurrence of HLA alleles, especially DR and DQ, made assigning TCR associations to individual alleles difficult. In an earlier analysis of 587 of the donors, most TCR beta V segments were observed in productive rearrangements about 90% or about 30% of the time, broadly matching IMGT annotations. A cluster of highly shared sequence variants was judged likely to represent a technical artifact of the sequencing pipeline. Roughly uniform sequencing depth across donors was assumed in presence/absence analyses, although this assumption may not hold. Only TCR beta chains were sequenced in this cohort, and the absence of alpha or paired-chain data limited detectable features. At a false discovery rate of 0.05, a later analysis linked approximately 18,000 TCR beta sequences to specific HLA alleles. The classifier was reported to diagnose cytomegalovirus status with high specificity and sensitivity in both the original and validation cohorts. A few of the identified cytomegalovirus-associated TCR beta chains were confirmed in vitro to be specific for cytomegalovirus antigens. A further reported finding was that TCR beta sequences accurately predicted the HLA-A and HLA-B alleles for most subjects in the first cohort. Correlated functional status among segregating V segments might reflect linkage disequilibrium, but an unknown experimental factor could not be ruled out. Compared with the approximately 670-donor mean, donors in an Asian-associated ancestry cluster had fewer N-insertions in productive TCRs, according to a later genetic analysis. In a later genetic analysis, a missense DCLRE1C variant was associated with V-gene and J-gene trimming of TCR beta chains, and the association was replicated in an independent cohort.

The clonotype originates from a man between 50 and 59 years old in good health and CMV-seropositive. The sample comprised PBMCs.

CDR3 loop: CASSSGQGYTEAFF. The nucleotides read TGTGCCAGCAGCTCGGGACAGGGATACACTGAAGCTTTCTTT. This chain joins TRBV5-4 to TRBJ1-1; a stretch of 9 junction bases matches TRBD1. The CDR3, cysteine through phenylalanine, is 14 amino acids long. Left in the record is the CDR3 DNA by itself, 42 bases read in frame from the first base. The germline V gene (reference sequence) specifies SGHNT as CDR1 and YYREEE as CDR2. For this chain, trimming is 3 bases at the V end and 3 bases at the J end, and the number of junction bases without a gene match is 3.